This is a list of T cell receptor beta chains from one sample in a study of blood T cell repertoires in COVID-19. Assay: immunoSEQ multiplex PCR; the TCRdb copy retains only in-frame clones and omits some. The table lists around 250,000 clones, approximately 84% of them singletons. The material sequenced was PBMCs or T cells enriched from blood (not recorded which). All receptors come from a man aged 40-49 years who had recovered from COVID-19. Each CDR3 is given with its conserved first and last residue. Each record gives: V gene, clone size, J gene, D gene, CDR3 protein, CDR3 DNA. A D gene is named only where the DNA matches it firmly. Not all rows give a size; the values are once, few, many and, for expanded clones, a class.

>TRBV12-3/TRBV12-4|.|TRBJ2-2|.
CASSFSGVGELFF
TGTGCCAGCAGTTTTTCGGGGGTCGGGGAGCTGTTTTTT
>TRBV29-1|.|TRBJ2-3|TRBD2
CSSLGGGGDTQYF
TGCAGCTCCCTGGGGGGGGGTGGAGATACGCAGTATTTT
>TRBV24-1|.|TRBJ2-2|.
CATSDRANTGELFF
TGTGCCACCAGCGACAGAGCGAACACCGGGGAGCTGTTTTTT
>TRBV6-5|few|TRBJ1-2|.
CASTLRGGGGGYTF
TGTGCCAGCACCCTCCGCGGGGGAGGGGGGGGCTACACCTTC
>TRBV7-9|once|TRBJ1-5|.
CASSTGTQPQHF
TGTGCCAGCAGCACAGGGACTCAGCCCCAGCATTTT
>TRBV11-1|.|TRBJ1-1|TRBD1
CASRRGQYTEAFF
TGTGCCAGCAGGCGGGGACAGTACACTGAAGCTTTCTTT
>TRBV5-4|.|TRBJ1-2|.
CASSYPPGHGYTF
TGTGCCAGCAGCTATCCGCCTGGGCACGGCTACACCTTC
>TRBV3-1/TRBV3-2|.|TRBJ2-5|.
CASSQDRQRETQYF
TGTGCCAGCAGCCAAGATCGGCAGCGAGAGACCCAGTACTTC
>TRBV19|.|TRBJ1-2|.
CASSINSNYGYTF
TGTGCCAGTAGTATCAATAGTAACTATGGCTACACCTTC
>TRBV6-1|.|TRBJ1-6|.
CASSEAPPGYNSPLHF
TGTGCCAGCAGTGAAGCTCCCCCAGGCTATAATTCACCCCTCCACTTT
>TRBV2|.|TRBJ1-1|.
CASSATPRNTEAFF
TGTGCCAGCAGTGCGACACCAAGGAACACTGAAGCTTTCTTT
>TRBV5-4|.|TRBJ2-2|.
CASSLTRANTGELFF
TGTGCCAGCAGTTTGACTAGAGCCAACACCGGGGAGCTGTTTTTT
>TRBV9|.|TRBJ1-4|.
CASSVLQGVGEKLFF
TGTGCCAGCAGCGTACTCCAGGGTGTGGGGGAAAAACTGTTTTTT
>TRBV3-1/TRBV3-2|.|TRBJ2-1|.
CASSHIFGFF
TGTGCCAGCAGCCATATCTTCGGGTTCTTC
>TRBV2|.|TRBJ1-6|.
CASTQQRFNSPLHF
TGTGCCAGCACCCAGCAGAGGTTTAATTCACCCCTCCACTTT
>TRBV7-3|.|TRBJ2-5|TRBD2
CASRSSTSERETQYF
TGTGCCAGCAGGTCCTCTACTAGCGAGAGGGAGACCCAGTACTTC
>TRBV28|.|TRBJ1-3|.
CASGPAGSNTIYF
TGTGCCAGCGGCCCAGCGGGTTCTAACACCATATATTTT
>TRBV28|.|TRBJ2-1|TRBD1
CASSQAGQAKQFF
TGTGCCAGCAGTCAGGCCGGACAGGCGAAGCAGTTCTTC
>TRBV9|.|TRBJ2-3|.
CASSVAGATDTQYF
TGTGCCAGCAGCGTAGCTGGGGCCACAGATACGCAGTATTTT
>TRBV7-2|.|TRBJ2-7|.
CASSLDFPYEQYF
TGTGCCAGCAGCTTAGACTTCCCCTACGAGCAGTACTTC
>TRBV11-2|.|TRBJ2-7|.
CASSDGQNYEQYF
TGTGCCAGCAGCGACGGACAAAACTACGAGCAGTACTTC
>TRBV30|.|TRBJ1-2|.
CAWTISLSGFGNGYTF
TGTGCCTGGACCATTTCGCTGAGCGGGTTCGGGAACGGCTACACCTTC
>TRBV20-1|.|TRBJ1-1|.
CSAGGGRWAFF
TGCAGTGCTGGGGGCGGGAGGTGGGCTTTCTTT
>TRBV7-3|.|TRBJ2-2|.
CASSATWNTGELFF
TGTGCCAGCAGCGCGACATGGAACACCGGGGAGCTGTTTTTT
>TRBV18|.|TRBJ1-2|.
CASSPPEQGRGYTF
TGTGCCAGCTCACCACCGGAACAGGGTCGTGGCTACACCTTC
>TRBV14|.|TRBJ2-7|TRBD1
CASSQLGTGRTYEQYF
TGTGCCAGCAGCCAACTTGGGACAGGGCGAACCTACGAGCAGTACTTC
>TRBV20-1|once|TRBJ2-5|.
CSAGLGAQRYF
TGCAGTGCCGGGCTAGGGGCGCAAAGGTACTTC
>TRBV5-1|once|TRBJ2-2|.
CASSLGPVRGNTGELFF
TGCGCCAGCAGCTTGGGGCCTGTTCGGGGGAACACCGGGGAGCTGTTTTTT
>TRBV18|.|TRBJ1-2|.
CASSGQGPGYTF
TGTGCCAGCTCAGGTCAGGGGCCTGGCTACACCTTC
>TRBV28|.|TRBJ1-4|TRBD1
CASRNNPGQGVEKLFF
TGTGCCAGCAGGAACAATCCGGGACAGGGGGTCGAAAAACTGTTTTTT
>TRBV7-9|.|TRBJ1-1|.
CASSLPSGFSTEAFF
TGTGCCAGCAGCTTACCTTCAGGGTTTTCCACTGAAGCTTTCTTT
>TRBV4-1|.|TRBJ2-5|TRBD2
CASSQLGLAGSQETQYF
TGCGCCAGCAGCCAATTGGGACTAGCGGGTTCCCAAGAGACCCAGTACTTC
>TRBV19|.|TRBJ1-5|TRBD1
CASKPGQGNQPQHF
TGTGCCAGTAAGCCGGGACAGGGAAATCAGCCCCAGCATTTT
>TRBV7-9|.|TRBJ1-1|.
CASSLGEQVEAFF
TGTGCCAGCAGCTTAGGAGAACAGGTTGAAGCTTTCTTT
>TRBV2|once|TRBJ2-5|.
CATGSARDTQYF
TGTGCCACAGGGTCAGCAAGAGATACCCAGTACTTC
>TRBV25-1|.|TRBJ1-2|.
CASSDPGRNYGYTF
TGTGCCAGCAGTGATCCGGGGAGAAACTATGGCTACACCTTC
>TRBV3-1/TRBV3-2|few|TRBJ1-1|.
CASSQIDVTAEAFF
TGTGCCAGCAGCCAGATTGATGTCACGGCTGAAGCTTTCTTT
>TRBV14|.|TRBJ1-1|.
CASSQVRGINTEAFF
TGTGCCAGCAGCCAGGTTCGGGGGATCAACACTGAAGCTTTCTTT
>TRBV4-2|few|TRBJ2-1|TRBD2
CASSPRLAGGPSLGEQFF
TGTGCCAGCAGTCCCAGACTAGCGGGAGGGCCAAGTCTGGGTGAGCAGTTCTTC
>TRBV4-1|.|TRBJ2-5|.
CASSLFSQETQYF
TGCGCCAGCAGCCTCTTTAGCCAAGAGACCCAGTACTTC
>TRBV4-2|.|TRBJ1-5|TRBD1
CASSPATDRVNQPQHF
TGTGCCAGCAGCCCGGCGACCGACAGGGTCAATCAGCCCCAGCATTTT
>TRBV10-3|.|TRBJ1-1|.
CAISESGGIITEAFF
TGTGCCATCAGTGAGTCCGGGGGAATCATCACTGAAGCTTTCTTT
>TRBV7-9|.|TRBJ2-7|.
CASSSLGSVRSYEQYF
TGTGCCAGCAGCTCCCTCGGTAGCGTCAGATCCTACGAGCAGTACTTC
>TRBV9|.|TRBJ2-3|.
CASSPRGSVTDTQYF
TGTGCCAGCAGCCCCCGTGGGAGCGTCACAGATACGCAGTATTTT
>TRBV29-1|.|TRBJ2-1|TRBD2
CSVVGRSGDSYNEQFF
TGCAGCGTTGTCGGGCGCAGCGGGGACTCCTACAATGAGCAGTTCTTC
>TRBV4-3|.|TRBJ2-3|TRBD2
CASSQEGAGSTDTQYF
TGCGCCAGCAGCCAAGAAGGAGCGGGGAGTACAGATACGCAGTATTTT
>TRBV30|.|TRBJ2-7|.
CAWGVGGPYEQYF
TGTGCCTGGGGTGTGGGGGGACCCTACGAGCAGTACTTC
>TRBV5-1|once|TRBJ2-1|TRBD2
CASSSGLAGANEQFF
TGCGCCAGCAGTTCGGGACTAGCGGGAGCGAATGAGCAGTTCTTC
>TRBV5-1|.|TRBJ1-3|.
CASSPRQDSGNTIYF
TGCGCCAGCAGCCCGAGACAGGACTCTGGAAACACCATATATTTT
>TRBV9|.|TRBJ2-7|.
CASSPSTLSEQYF
TGTGCCAGCAGCCCATCAACTCTCTCCGAGCAGTACTTC
>TRBV9|.|TRBJ2-2|TRBD2
CASSVAGTSYAGELFF
TGTGCCAGCAGCGTAGCGGGGACTAGCTATGCCGGGGAGCTGTTTTTT
>TRBV7-9|.|TRBJ2-1|TRBD2
CASSLRGGPGEQFF
TGTGCCAGCAGCTTGCGGGGGGGCCCTGGTGAGCAGTTCTTC
>TRBV6-5|.|TRBJ2-3|.
CASSYKQVPDTQYF
TGTGCCAGCAGTTACAAACAGGTCCCAGATACGCAGTATTTT
>TRBV6-4|few|TRBJ2-2|.
CASSISRANTGELFF
TGTGCCAGCAGTATCAGCAGGGCCAACACCGGGGAGCTGTTTTTT
>TRBV11-2|few|TRBJ1-6|.
CATAQQGTYNSPLHF
TGTGCCACCGCACAACAGGGAACCTATAATTCACCCCTCCACTTT
>TRBV5-1|.|TRBJ1-3|TRBD1
CASSLGPGGDGNTIYF
TGCGCCAGCAGCTTAGGGCCAGGGGGTGATGGAAACACCATATATTTT
>TRBV2|few|TRBJ2-1|TRBD1
CASRPTGGVYNEQFF
TGTGCCAGCCGCCCAACAGGGGGCGTCTACAATGAGCAGTTCTTC
>TRBV28|.|TRBJ1-2|TRBD1
CASSETGTGYTF
TGTGCCAGCAGCGAGACAGGGACCGGCTACACCTTC
>TRBV7-8|once|TRBJ1-5|.
CASSQTGGEQPQHF
TGTGCCAGCAGCCAGACGGGGGGCGAACAGCCCCAGCATTTT